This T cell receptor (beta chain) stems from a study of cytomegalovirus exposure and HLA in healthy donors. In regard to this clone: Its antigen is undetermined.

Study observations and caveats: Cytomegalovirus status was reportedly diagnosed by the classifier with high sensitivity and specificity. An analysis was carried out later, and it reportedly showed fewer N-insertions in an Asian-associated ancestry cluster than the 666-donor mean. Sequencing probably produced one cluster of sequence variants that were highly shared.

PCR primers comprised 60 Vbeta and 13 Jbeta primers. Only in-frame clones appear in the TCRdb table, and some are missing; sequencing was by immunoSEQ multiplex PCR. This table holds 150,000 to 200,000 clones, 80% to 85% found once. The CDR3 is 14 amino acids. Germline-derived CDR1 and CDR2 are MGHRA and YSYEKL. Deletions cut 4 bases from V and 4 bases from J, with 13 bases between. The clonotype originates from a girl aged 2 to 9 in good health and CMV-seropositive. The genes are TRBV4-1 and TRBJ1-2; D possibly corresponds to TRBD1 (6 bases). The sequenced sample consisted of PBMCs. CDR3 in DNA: TGCGCCAGCAGCCCGATACAGGGAAGCTATGGCTACACCTTC. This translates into CASSPIQGSYGYTF.